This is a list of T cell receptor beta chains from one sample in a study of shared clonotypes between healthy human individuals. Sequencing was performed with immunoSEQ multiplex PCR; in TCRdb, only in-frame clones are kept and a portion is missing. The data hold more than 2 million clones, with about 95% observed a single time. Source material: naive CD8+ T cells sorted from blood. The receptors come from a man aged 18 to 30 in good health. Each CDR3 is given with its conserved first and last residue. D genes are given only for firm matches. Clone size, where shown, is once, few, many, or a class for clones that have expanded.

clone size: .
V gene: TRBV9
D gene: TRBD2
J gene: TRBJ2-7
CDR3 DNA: TGTGCCAGCAGCACAGCGGGAAACTCCTACGAGCAGTACTTC
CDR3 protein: CASSTAGNSYEQYF

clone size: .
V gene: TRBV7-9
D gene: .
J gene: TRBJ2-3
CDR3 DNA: TGTGCCAGCAGCTTCTCACAGACTCCCACAGATACGCAGTATTTT
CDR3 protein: CASSFSQTPTDTQYF

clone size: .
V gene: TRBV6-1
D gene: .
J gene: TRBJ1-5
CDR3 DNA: TGTGCCAGCAGTGAAGACTTTAGGGATCAGCCCCAGCATTTT
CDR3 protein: CASSEDFRDQPQHF

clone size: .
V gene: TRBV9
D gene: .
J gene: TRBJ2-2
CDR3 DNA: TGTGCCAGCAGCGACCCTCAGGAATACACCGGGGAGCTGTTTTTT
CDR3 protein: CASSDPQEYTGELFF

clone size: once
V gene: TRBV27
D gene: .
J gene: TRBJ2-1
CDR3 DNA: TGTGCCAGCAGTCCCACGGTCTACAATGAGCAGTTCTTC
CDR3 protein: CASSPTVYNEQFF

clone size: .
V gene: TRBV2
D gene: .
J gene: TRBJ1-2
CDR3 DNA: TGTGCCACCCCCCAAGGAAACTATGGCTACACCTTC
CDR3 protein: CATPQGNYGYTF

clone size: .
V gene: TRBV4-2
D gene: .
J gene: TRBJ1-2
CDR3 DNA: TGTGCCAGCAGCCAGGTTCCAGGGGCCGACTTCTCCAACTATGGCTACACCTTC
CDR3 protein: CASSQVPGADFSNYGYTF

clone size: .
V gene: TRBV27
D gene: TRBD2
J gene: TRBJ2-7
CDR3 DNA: TGTGCCAGCAGTCCGGGACTATCCTTCGAGCAGTACTTC
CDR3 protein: CASSPGLSFEQYF

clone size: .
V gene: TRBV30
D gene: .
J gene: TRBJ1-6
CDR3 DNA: TGTGCCTGGAGCTGGGAGGACTTCGGGTCACCCCTCCACTTT
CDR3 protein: CAWSWEDFGSPLHF

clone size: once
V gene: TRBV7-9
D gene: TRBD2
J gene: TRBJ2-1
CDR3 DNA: TGTGCCAGCAGCCTCTTAGTAGCGGGAGCCTACAATGAGCAGTTCTTC
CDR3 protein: CASSLLVAGAYNEQFF

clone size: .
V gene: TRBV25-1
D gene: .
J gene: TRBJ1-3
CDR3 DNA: TGTGCCAGCAGTGAATCTTTGGACTCTGGAAACACCATATATTTT
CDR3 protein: CASSESLDSGNTIYF

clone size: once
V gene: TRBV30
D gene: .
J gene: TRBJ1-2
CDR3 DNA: TGTGCCTGGAGTGACGTCACAAACTATGGCTACACCTTC
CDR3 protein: CAWSDVTNYGYTF

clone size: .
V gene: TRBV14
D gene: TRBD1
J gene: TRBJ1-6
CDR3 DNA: TGTGCCAGCAGCGGACAGGGGTACTCACCCCTCCACTTT
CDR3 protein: CASSGQGYSPLHF

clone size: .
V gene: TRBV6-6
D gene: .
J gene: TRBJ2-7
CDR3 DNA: TGTGCCAGCAGTTACTCGACGGCAGGGGCCTACGAGCAGTACTTC
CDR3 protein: CASSYSTAGAYEQYF

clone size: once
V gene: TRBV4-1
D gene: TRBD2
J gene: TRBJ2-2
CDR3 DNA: TGCGCCAGCAGCACCCCGACTAGCGGGAGACGGATCGGGGAGCTGTTTTTT
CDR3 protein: CASSTPTSGRRIGELFF

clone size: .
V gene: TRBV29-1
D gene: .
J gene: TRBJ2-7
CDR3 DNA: TGCAGCGTCGAGGGGGTCTCCTACGAGCAGTACTTC
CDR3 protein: CSVEGVSYEQYF

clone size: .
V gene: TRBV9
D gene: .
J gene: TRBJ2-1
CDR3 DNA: TGTGCCAGCAGCCTAGGAAGAGGGAATGAGCAGTTCTTC
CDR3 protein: CASSLGRGNEQFF

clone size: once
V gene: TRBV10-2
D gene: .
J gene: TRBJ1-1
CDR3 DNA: TGCGCCAGCAGCGGTACTGAGGGACTCACTGAAGCTTTCTTT
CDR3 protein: CASSGTEGLTEAFF